This T cell receptor (beta chain) was sequenced for a study of T-cell memory formation after mild COVID-19 (dated by TCRdb to the early 2020s). Looking at the study overall: TCR sequence clusters from the two donors were found to be largely donor specific. The cohort comprised two young, previously healthy adult volunteers, one female and one male. Longitudinal TCRalpha and TCRbeta repertoire sequencing tracked T-cell clones expanding and contracting after mild COVID-19 in two donors.

Notes on this clonotype: Its target antigen remains unknown. No clone much larger than this one lies a single base away; base qualities are absent.

The CDR3 sequence holds 16 residues, the cysteine and phenylalanine included. Of all the DNA, just the CDR3 is kept, 48 bases in frame from base 1. For CDR1 and CDR2, the germline V gene (reference sequence) lists MNHEY and SMNVEV. Compared with germline, V lacks 2 bases and J lacks 5 bases; bases without a gene match: 10. PBMCs were isolated by Ficoll-Paque density gradient centrifugation. What the research found in general, with its limitations: Contracting CD4+ clones turned up mainly in the CM and EM memory subsets, whereas EMRA was where CD8+ clones were enriched. The study included only a couple of mild cases, and larger cohorts that include severe cases with pre-infection samples were judged to be necessary. SARS-CoV-2 specificity was not confirmed for the second-wave clones peaking on day 37. From day 15 to 85, contracting clones showed balanced CD4/CD8 phenotypes, whereas a second wave of clones that expanded from day 15 to 37 leaned towards CD4+. Some responding clones were detected in pre-infection memory, suggesting pre-existing cross-reactive memory T cells joined the SARS-CoV-2 response.

TCRdb records Illumina NovaSeq 6000 as the sequencer. cDNA libraries for TCRalpha and TCRbeta were prepared by 5'RACE using constant-segment primers, with sample barcodes and unique molecular identifiers added. RNA was extracted from every sample with Trizol reagent. Amplification of the libraries took two PCR steps, and the second step added a second sample barcode plus Illumina TruSeq adapters. Sequencing of libraries was performed on an Illumina NovaSeq with 2 x 150 bp paired-end reads. The published analysis was carried out like this. With migec v1.2.7, reads were demultiplexed and then collapsed into UMI-guided consensus sequences. With mixcr v2.1.11, UMI consensuses were aligned to TRA and TRB V and J templates and assembled into clonotypes. Expanded or contracted clonotypes were those called significant by both edgeR and NoisET, with noise models trained on biological replicates. For edgeR calls, the cutoffs were a false discovery rate-adjusted p below 0.01 and a log2 fold-change threshold of 1. As an exploratory analysis of dynamics, max-normalized trajectories of the 1000 most abundant clonotypes were examined with PCA combined with hierarchical clustering. The CD4 or CD8 phenotype of responding clones was assigned using the separately sequenced CD4+ and CD8+ repertoires. The raw public reads went through TCRdb reprocessing: fastp at Q25, MiXCR clone calling, in-frame beta chains kept. Each entry merges the rows of one CDR3 protein and shows their most common DNA and genes. TCRdb assigned the V and J calls; the authors' analysis was not used. For this sample the table gives about 110,000 distinct CDR3 sequences, of which 12% were detected only once. The ten largest clones add up to around 25% of the sample.

This receptor was taken from an adult woman who had mild COVID-19 (a few samples of this study predate the infection). The sample titles of this study are shuffled in the database, so cell type and time point are left out; the donor was told from shared clones. Sequencing was performed on PBMCs or a T cell subset sorted from them (not recorded which). The chain uses TRBV27 and TRBJ2-5; 8 bases in between match TRBD2. The nucleotide sequence is given as TGTGCCAGCAGTTTAGAAGGCGGGGGGACCCTTGAGACCCAGTACTTC. Its coded protein is CASSLEGGGTLETQYF.